Presented here are 8 T cell receptor beta chains from one specimen sequenced in a study of vaccination and CD4 T cells after COVID-19. The Oncomine TCR Beta short-read assay was applied to DNA of cultured CD4+ T cells. TCRdb used MiXCR to reprocess the PCR reads, holding one entry per CDR3 protein. This sample has more than 12,000 distinct CDR3 sequences; about 55% occur once, and the top ten carry about 9%. No antigen has been assigned to these receptors. The treatment is: approximately nine-day PBMC culture with coronavirus spike peptide pools or control peptides (ViraFEST assay). Sequencing was performed on CD4+ T cells from blood, cultured in vitro. The source of these receptors is a human donor who had recovered from COVID-19.

The V call is TRBV10-3, the J call TRBJ2-2; perhaps TRBD2 as D (5 bases). Germline V gene sequence: CDR1 ENHRY, CDR2 SYGVKD. CDR3 length: 15 residues. Trimming shortened V by 10 bases and J by 0 bases, and 15 bases separated the two germline ends. CDR3 in amino acids: CATRLGSANTGELFF. In DNA, the CDR3 is TGTGCCACCCGCCTGGGGAGCGCGAACACCGGGGAGCTGTTTTTT.

The chain is built from TRBV18 and TRBJ2-7, with D perhaps matching TRBD1 (5 bases). The germline V and J ends were trimmed by 3 bases and 6 bases, with 21 bases remaining between them. CDR1 and CDR2 from the germline V gene are KGHSH and LQKENI. This CDR3 has 16 residues. As DNA, the CDR3 is TGTGCCAGCTCACCGGGGCCTTTTAACGGATTAGGCGAGCAGTACTTC. Amino acids: CASSPGPFNGLGEQYF.

The chain carries TRBV19 and TRBJ2-5; the match to TRBD2 covers 11 bases. V shed 8 bases, J shed 4 bases, and the junction held 3 bases outside the gene matches. The CDR3 has 13 residues. Germline values: CDR1 LNHDA, CDR2 SQIVND (reference sequence). This CDR3 is CASGLAGRETQYF. The CDR3 nucleotides read TGTGCCAGTGGACTAGCGGGTCGAGAGACCCAGTACTTC.

The gene calls are TRBV10-1 and TRBJ1-5; 7 nucleotides align to TRBD1. CDR1 and CDR2 (germline): WNHNN, SYGVQD (reference sequence). V was clipped by 10 bases and J by 3 bases; unmatched bases: 9. The CDR3 covers 14 residues. CDR3 coding DNA: TGCGCCACCGCCGGGGACAGCCCCAATCAGCCCCAGCATTTT. Translation: CATAGDSPNQPQHF.

The rearrangement uses TRBV6-5 and TRBJ1-6; 12 bases map to TRBD1. J gave up 13 bases and V 2 bases, and 6 bases lay outside the gene matches. Germline V gives CDR1 MNHEY, CDR2 SVGAGI. The CDR3 runs 15 residues. Written as DNA, the CDR3 is TGTGCCAGCAGTTACGGGACAGGGGGCACATTCCCCCTCCACTTT. It specifies CASSYGTGGTFPLHF.

CDR3 protein: CATSRDGDASTDTQYF. Here the CDR3 DNA reads TGTGCCACCAGCAGAGATGGCGATGCTAGCACAGATACGCAGTATTTT. The V and J genes are TRBV15 and TRBJ2-3; D call uncertain. Germline lookup yields CDR1 LNHNV and CDR2 YYDKDF (reference sequence). With 0 bases removed from V and 0 bases from J, the gap between germline ends came to 10 bases. There are 16 residues in the CDR3.

In this sample, this clonotype turned up a few times. The chain joins TRBV7-2 to TRBJ1-2; D unclear. The CDR3 length is 12 residues. V lost 2 bases to trimming and J lost 4 bases, with 5 bases between them. Germline V gives CDR1 SGHTA, CDR2 FQGNSA. CDR3 loop: CASSLSLYGYTF. CDR3 nucleotide sequence: TGTGCCAGCAGCTTAAGTCTCTATGGCTACACCTTC.

The rearrangement links TRBV28 to TRBJ1-1; D ambiguous. The V end was cut by 2 bases, the J end by 0 bases, with 13 bases between. CDR3 length: 16 amino acids. Germline CDR1 MDHEN, CDR2 SYDVKM. CDR3 sequence reads: CASSLVDGWMNTEAFF. The CDR3 coding sequence is TGTGCCAGCAGTTTAGTGGACGGATGGATGAACACTGAAGCTTTCTTT. The full variable domain, rest sourced from reference TRBV28 and TRBJ1-1, is DVKVTQSSRYLVKRTGEKVFLECVQDMDHENMFWYRQDPGLGLRLIYFSYDVKMKEKGDIPEGYSVSREKKERFSLILESASTNQTSMYLCASSLVDGWMNTEAFFGQGTRLTVV.